The clone carrying this T cell receptor (beta chain) came up many times. Its specificity is unknown. TCRdb redid the calling of the 5' RACE reads with MiXCR, one entry per CDR3 protein. The data hold around 150,000 distinct CDR3 sequences, with under 45% observed a single time. The CDR3 is 18 amino acids. Germline V gene sequence: CDR1 SGHTA, CDR2 FQGTGA. The V gene end was trimmed by 1 base and the J gene end by 1 base; junction bases not matched to a gene: 4. These data are taken from a study of CD8 T cells in ankylosing spondylitis. Findings and limits, study-wide: There were earlier reports of some motif variants in reactive arthritis synovial fluid and blood.

The V call is TRBV7-3, the J call TRBJ2-6, with 10 positions matching TRBD2. This receptor was identified in a male donor with ankylosing spondylitis. The sequenced material came from synovial fluid, either unsorted or a sorted T cell fraction (not recorded which). The CDR3 sequence: CASSLSPSGRSGANVLTF. The CDR3 DNA reads TGTGCCAGCAGCTTAAGCCCTAGCGGGAGATCTGGGGCCAACGTCCTGACTTTC.